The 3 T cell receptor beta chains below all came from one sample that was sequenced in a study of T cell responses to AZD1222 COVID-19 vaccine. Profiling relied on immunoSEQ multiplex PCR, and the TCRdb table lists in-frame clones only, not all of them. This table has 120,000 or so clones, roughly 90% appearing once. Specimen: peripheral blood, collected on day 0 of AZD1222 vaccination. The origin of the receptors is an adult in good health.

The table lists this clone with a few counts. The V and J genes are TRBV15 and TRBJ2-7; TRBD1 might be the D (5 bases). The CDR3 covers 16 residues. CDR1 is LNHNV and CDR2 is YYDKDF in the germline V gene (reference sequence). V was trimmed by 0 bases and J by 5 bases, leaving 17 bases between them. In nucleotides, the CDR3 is TGTGCCACCAGCAGAGATGGGGCCAGCTCAGGCGACGAGCAGTACTTC. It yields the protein CATSRDGASSGDEQYF.

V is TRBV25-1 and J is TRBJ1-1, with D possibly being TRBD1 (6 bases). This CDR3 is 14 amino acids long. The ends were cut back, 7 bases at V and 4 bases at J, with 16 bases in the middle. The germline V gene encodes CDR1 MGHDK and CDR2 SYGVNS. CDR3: CASIREGGPTEAFF. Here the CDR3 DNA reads TGTGCCAGCATCAGGGAGGGGGGACCCACTGAAGCTTTCTTT.

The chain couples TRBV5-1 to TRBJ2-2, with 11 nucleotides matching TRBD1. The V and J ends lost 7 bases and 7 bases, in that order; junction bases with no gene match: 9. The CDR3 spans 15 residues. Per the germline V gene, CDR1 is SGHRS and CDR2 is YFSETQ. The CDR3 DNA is TGCGCCAGCGGCGGACAGGGGGCGCCGGTCGGGGAGCTGTTTTTT. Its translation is CASGGQGAPVGELFF.